This TCR beta chain was observed in a study of glioma-infiltrating T cells (dated by TCRdb to the mid-2010s). A note on the overall study: The study sequenced TCR alpha- and beta-chain repertoires from glioma tissue, from non-neoplastic brain tissue and from matched peripheral blood mononuclear cells. Three low-grade glioma patients, fewer than 10 primary glioblastoma patients and three non-glioma patients contributing non-neoplastic brain tissue were included in the paired cohort. Each tissue-infiltrating repertoire was compared with the same patient's peripheral blood repertoire to measure divergence between tissue and blood T-cell populations. On the study overall, not on this receptor specifically: Group comparisons were based on small numbers of patients: three non-neoplastic, three low-grade glioma and several glioblastoma patients. Very few CDR3 sequences were found to be shared between tissue and blood, and this scarcity was attributed to high CDR3 diversity and limited sampling. VJ-independent divergence between tissue and blood was found to be below expectation in non-neoplastic patients but above expectation in all gliomas, particularly low-grade gliomas.

With regard to this clonotype: Its antigen is unknown. No qualities accompany the bases; no much larger clone lies one base away.

The iRepertoire nested amplicon-rescue multiplex PCR (arm-PCR) platform was used to amplify TCR alpha and beta CDR3 regions from RNA. The input for one-step reverse transcription and amplification was about 95-450 ng of either tissue mRNA or PBMC total RNA. Following bead purification, Illumina adapters were added through a secondary multiplex PCR, and the libraries were then gel-purified between 200 and 400 bp. The libraries contained internal 6-nucleotide barcodes that were used for demultiplexing. Sequencing of libraries was performed on an Illumina MiSeq with 2x220 or 2x250 nucleotide paired-end reads. The source study handled its data this way. Paired reads were merged with FLASH 1.2.11 and aligned to the GRCh37 human genome with BWA-MEM before extracting TRA and TRB reads. For V and J assignment, an IMGT-derived reference of cassette sequences and CDR3 motifs that included pseudogenes was used. Reads were translated in three frames, and productive CDR3s were defined as those with a C...FGXG motif and no stop codons. A clonotype was defined as a unique combination of a V-J cassette pair and a CDR3 amino acid sequence. Filtering of reads was based on Hamming distance, with the threshold set by the sequence error rate of each sample in mapped regions. In TCRdb, the public reads were trimmed at Q25 with fastp and aligned with MiXCR, with productive beta chains retained. All rows with the same CDR3 protein become a single entry with the most common DNA and genes. These V and J calls derive from TCRdb rather than the authors' analysis. The sample data list some 85,000 distinct CDR3 sequences, and about a quarter of these were observed just once. Jointly, the top ten make up roughly 7% of the sample.

Sequences SGHNT (CDR1) and YYREEE (CDR2) are obtained from the germline V gene (reference sequence). Relative to germline, V is 4 bases shorter and J is 5 bases shorter, with 22 bases between their ends. Including cysteine and phenylalanine, the CDR3 has 16 amino acids. The read is trimmed to its CDR3 DNA, 48 bases read in frame from base 1. The sequence was obtained from a human donor with low-grade glioma or glioblastoma, undergoing nonglioma brain surgery, or in good health (not recorded which). The specimen sequenced was glioma tissue, nonneoplastic brain tissue, or PBMCs (not recorded which). The chain links TRBV5-4 with TRBJ2-7; the D segment may tentatively be TRBD1 or TRBD2, each giving 5 matched bases. At the DNA level, the sequence is TGTGCCAGCAGCATGGCTGGGGGTAGCTCCTACAACGAGCAGTACTTC. Its protein product is CASSMAGGSSYNEQYF.